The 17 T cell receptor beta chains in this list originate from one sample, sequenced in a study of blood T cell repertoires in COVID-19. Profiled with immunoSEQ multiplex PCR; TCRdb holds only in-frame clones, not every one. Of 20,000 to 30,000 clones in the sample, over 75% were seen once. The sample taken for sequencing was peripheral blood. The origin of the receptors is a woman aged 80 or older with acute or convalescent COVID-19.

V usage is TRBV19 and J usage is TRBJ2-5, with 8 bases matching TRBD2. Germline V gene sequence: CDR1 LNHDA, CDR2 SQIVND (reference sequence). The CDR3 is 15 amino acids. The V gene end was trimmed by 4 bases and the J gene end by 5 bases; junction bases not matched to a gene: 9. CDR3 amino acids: CASSNARTSRETQYF. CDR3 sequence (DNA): TGTGCCAGTAGTAACGCCCGGACTAGCAGGGAGACCCAGTACTTC.

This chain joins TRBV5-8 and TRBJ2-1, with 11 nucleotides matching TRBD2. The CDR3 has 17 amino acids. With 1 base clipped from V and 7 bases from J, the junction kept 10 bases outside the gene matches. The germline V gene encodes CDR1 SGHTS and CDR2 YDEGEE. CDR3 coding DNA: TGTGCCAGCAGCTTGTCGCTAGCGGGAGGACGAATGAATGAGCAGTTCTTC. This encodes CASSLSLAGGRMNEQFF.

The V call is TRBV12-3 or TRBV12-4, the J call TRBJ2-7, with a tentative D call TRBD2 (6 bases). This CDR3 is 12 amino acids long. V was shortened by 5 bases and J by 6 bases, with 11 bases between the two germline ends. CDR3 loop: CASSRAGSEQYF. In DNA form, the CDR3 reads TGTGCCAGCAGTCGAGCGGGTTCCGAGCAGTACTTC.

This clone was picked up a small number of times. The CDR3 sequence: CASSLVGPGEPQHF. The CDR3 DNA follows: TGTGCCAGCAGCTTAGTTGGCCCCGGAGAGCCCCAGCATTTT. The chain has TRBV7-9 and TRBJ1-5; D is unresolved. Germline V CDR1 and CDR2: SEHNR, FQNEAQ (reference sequence). The CDR3 covers 14 residues. The V gene lost 1 base and the J gene lost 8 bases, with 12 bases spanning the gap.

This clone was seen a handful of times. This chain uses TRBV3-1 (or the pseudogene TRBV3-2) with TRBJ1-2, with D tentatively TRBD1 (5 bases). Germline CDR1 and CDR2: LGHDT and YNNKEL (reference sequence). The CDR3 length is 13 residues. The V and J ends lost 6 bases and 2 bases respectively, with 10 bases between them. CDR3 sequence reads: CASRKQANYGYTF. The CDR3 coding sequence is TGTGCCAGCAGAAAACAGGCGAACTATGGCTACACCTTC.

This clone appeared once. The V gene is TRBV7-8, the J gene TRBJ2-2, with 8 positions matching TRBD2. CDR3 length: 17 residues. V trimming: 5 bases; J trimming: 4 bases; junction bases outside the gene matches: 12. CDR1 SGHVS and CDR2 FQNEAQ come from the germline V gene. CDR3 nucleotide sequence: TGTGCCAGCAGCCAGGGTCGGGAGGGCCTCTTCACCGGGGAGCTGTTTTTT. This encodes CASSQGREGLFTGELFF.

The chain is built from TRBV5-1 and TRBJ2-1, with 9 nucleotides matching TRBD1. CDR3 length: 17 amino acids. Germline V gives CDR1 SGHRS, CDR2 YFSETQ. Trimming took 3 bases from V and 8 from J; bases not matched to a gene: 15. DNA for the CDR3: TGCGCCAGCAGCTCCACGGCCGGGACAGGGTTTCTGGATGAGCAGTTCTTC. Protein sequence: CASSSTAGTGFLDEQFF.

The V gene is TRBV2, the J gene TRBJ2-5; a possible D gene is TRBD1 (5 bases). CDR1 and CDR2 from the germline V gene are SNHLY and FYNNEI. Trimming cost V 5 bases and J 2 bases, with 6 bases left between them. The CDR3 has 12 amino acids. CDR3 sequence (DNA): TGTGCCAGCAGTAGGGGTCAAGAGACCCAGTACTTC. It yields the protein CASSRGQETQYF.

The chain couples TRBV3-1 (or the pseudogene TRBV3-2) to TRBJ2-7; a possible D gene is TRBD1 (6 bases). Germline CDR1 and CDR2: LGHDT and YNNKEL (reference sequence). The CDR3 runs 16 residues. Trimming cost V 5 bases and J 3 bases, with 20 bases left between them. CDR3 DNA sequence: TGTGCCAGCAGCGAAGGTGACAGGCCCAACGGCTACGAGCAGTACTTC. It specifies CASSEGDRPNGYEQYF.

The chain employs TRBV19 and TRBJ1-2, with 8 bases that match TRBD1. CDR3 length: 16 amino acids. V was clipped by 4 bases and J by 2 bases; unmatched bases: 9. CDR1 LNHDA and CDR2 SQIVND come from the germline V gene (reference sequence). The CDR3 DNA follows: TGTGCCAGTAGTACGGAAGGGACAGGCCTCAACTATGGCTACACCTTC. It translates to CASSTEGTGLNYGYTF.

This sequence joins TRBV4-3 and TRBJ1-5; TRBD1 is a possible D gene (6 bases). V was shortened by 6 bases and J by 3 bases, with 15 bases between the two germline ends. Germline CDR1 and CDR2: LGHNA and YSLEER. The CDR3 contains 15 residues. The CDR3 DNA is TGCGCCAGCAGTCGGGCCCGGGACACCAATCAGCCCCAGCATTTT. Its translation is CASSRARDTNQPQHF.

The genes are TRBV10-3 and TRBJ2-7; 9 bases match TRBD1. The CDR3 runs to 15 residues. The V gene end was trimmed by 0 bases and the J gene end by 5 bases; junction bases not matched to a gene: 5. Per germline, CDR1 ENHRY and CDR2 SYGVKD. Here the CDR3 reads CAISESMDRGHEQYF. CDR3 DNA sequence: TGTGCCATCAGTGAGTCGATGGACAGGGGCCACGAGCAGTACTTC.

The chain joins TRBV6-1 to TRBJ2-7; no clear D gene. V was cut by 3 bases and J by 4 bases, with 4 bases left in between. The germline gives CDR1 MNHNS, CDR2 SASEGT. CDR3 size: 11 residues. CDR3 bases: TGTGCCAGCAGTGACAGGTACGAGCAGTACTTC. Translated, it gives CASSDRYEQYF.

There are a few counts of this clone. The chain's CDR3 is CAIRGQGAVGELFF. The CDR3 DNA reads as TGTGCCATCAGAGGACAGGGGGCTGTCGGGGAGCTGTTTTTT. The chain combines TRBV10-3 with TRBJ2-2, with 11 bases aligning to TRBD1. V shed 6 bases, J shed 7 bases, and the junction held 4 bases outside the gene matches. CDR1 and CDR2 (germline): ENHRY, SYGVKD. The CDR3 consists of 14 residues.

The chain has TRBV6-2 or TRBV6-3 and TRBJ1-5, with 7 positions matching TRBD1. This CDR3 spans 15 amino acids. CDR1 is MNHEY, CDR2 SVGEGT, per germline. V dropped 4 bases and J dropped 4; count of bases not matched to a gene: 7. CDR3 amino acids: CASSSAQGLNQPQHF. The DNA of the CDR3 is TGTGCCAGCAGTTCCGCACAGGGGTTGAATCAGCCCCAGCATTTT.

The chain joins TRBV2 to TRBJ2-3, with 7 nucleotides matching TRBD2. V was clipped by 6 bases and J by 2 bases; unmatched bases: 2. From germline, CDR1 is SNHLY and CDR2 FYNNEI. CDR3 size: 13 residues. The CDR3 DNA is TGTGCCAGCAGCGGGAGGCCCACAGATACGCAGTATTTT. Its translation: CASSGRPTDTQYF.

As DNA, the CDR3 is TGTGCCAGCAGTTTATACGGACAGGGGAGCTCCTATAATTCACCCCTCCACTTT. This translates into CASSLYGQGSSYNSPLHF. V usage is TRBV27 and J usage is TRBJ1-6; 9 bases align to TRBD1. Trimming took 1 base from V and 0 from J; bases not matched to a gene: 4. The CDR3 totals 18 residues. CDR1 and CDR2 (germline): MNHEY, SMNVEV (reference sequence).